In this sample, the clone carrying this T cell receptor (beta chain) turned up once. The antigen is undetermined. Per the germline V gene, CDR1 is SGDLS and CDR2 is YYNGEE. The CDR3 has 14 residues. Trimming shortened V by 4 bases and J by 1 base, and 11 bases separated the two germline ends. Naive CD8 cells, CD45RO-negative and positively selected for CCR7, excluded terminally differentiated effector memory CD45RA+ cells. This entry belongs to a study of shared clonotypes between healthy human individuals. The study, taken as a whole, reports: Relative to clonotypes present in all four donors, those not shared had lower generation probabilities.

Clones were sequenced by immunoSEQ multiplex PCR, and TCRdb holds only the in-frame ones, with some missing. The sample contains around 1.9 million clones, 85% to 95% of which appear only once. This TCR derives from a man between 18 and 35 years old in good health. Some clones in this sample may be carry-over from other donors' samples. This sequence joins TRBV9 and TRBJ1-1, with no clear D. What was sequenced was naive CD8+ T cells from PBMCs. CDR3 sequence: CASSPRGTNTEAFF. The CDR3 bases are TGTGCCAGCAGCCCCCGGGGTACGAACACTGAAGCTTTCTTT.